This T cell receptor (beta chain) was sequenced in a study of tumor-infiltrating lymphocytes in primary liver carcinoma. A remark on this clonotype: A read error may be the cause here, since a much bigger clone is one base away.

CDR3 length equals 13 residues. Per the germline V gene, CDR1 is SGHAT and CDR2 is FQNNGV. Researchers generated TCR beta cDNA from approximately 520 ng of total RNA, relying on a constant-region primer. Investigators got TCR beta libraries out of three nested multiplex PCR rounds, done with slightly modified ARM-PCR. Use of TRBV1-TRBV30 forward primers with a C-beta reverse primer characterized the first two PCR rounds, which lasted about 9 cycles each. Via MiXCR, TCRdb re-called the multiplex PCR reads, giving one row per CDR3 protein. The data show some 180,000 distinct CDR3 sequences, roughly 60% seen once. Blood RNA originated from unsorted whole blood, with germline DNA additionally extracted.

The origin of this receptor is a man aged 40-49 years with primary liver carcinoma and hepatitis B virus infection. This chain connects TRBV11-2 to TRBJ1-1, with D possibly being TRBD1 (5 bases). The material sequenced was peripheral blood. The CDR3 spells CDSSPQENTEAFF. The CDR3 nucleotides are TGTGACAGCAGCCCACAGGAGAACACTGAAGCTTTCTTT.